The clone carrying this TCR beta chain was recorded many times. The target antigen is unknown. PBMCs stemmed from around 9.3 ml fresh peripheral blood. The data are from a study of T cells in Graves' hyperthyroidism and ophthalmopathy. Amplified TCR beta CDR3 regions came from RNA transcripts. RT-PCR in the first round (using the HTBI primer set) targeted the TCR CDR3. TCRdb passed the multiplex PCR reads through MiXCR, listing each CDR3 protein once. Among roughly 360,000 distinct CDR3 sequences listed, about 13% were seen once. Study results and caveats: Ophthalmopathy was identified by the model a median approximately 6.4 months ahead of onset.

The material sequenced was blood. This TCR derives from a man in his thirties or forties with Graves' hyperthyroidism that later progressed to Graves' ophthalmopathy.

CDR3 bases: TGTGCCAGCAGCCCGGTCCAATCGGATACGCAGTATTTT. Protein: CASSPVQSDTQYF. The chain employs TRBV11-3 and TRBJ2-3; D is unresolved. This CDR3 comprises 13 residues. CDR1 is SGHNT, CDR2 YENEEA, per germline. Between the trimmed V and J ends, which lost 5 bases and 6 bases, there was a span of 12 bases.